The rows below give T cell receptor beta chains drawn from one sample of a study of molecular identifiers for immune sequencing clone quantification. TCRdb re-derived calls from the PCR reads in MiXCR, one entry per CDR3 protein. The table includes under 650,000 distinct CDR3 sequences, roughly 21% detected once. Sequenced material: naive CD8+ T cells from blood, with Jurkat cell RNA spiked in. These receptors were obtained from a human donor in good health. Some libraries in this study had Jurkat cell RNA spiked in. Both conserved end residues are part of each CDR3. The D gene is left open where the match is weak. Not every row has a clone size; where given, it reads once, few, many or a size class.

TRBJ1-3 TRBV4-1 NA NA TGCGCCAGCAGCCAGGACATCTTGGCTGGAAACACCATATATTTT CASSQDILAGNTIYF
TRBJ2-1 TRBV7-9 NA once TGTGCCAGCAGCGGGACCCCGTACTCCTACAATGAGCAGCTCTTC CASSGTPYSYNEQLF
TRBJ1-4 TRBV7-9 TRBD1 NA TGTGCCAGCAGCTTAGTGGGACAGGGTGCGACTAATGAAAAACTGTTTTTT CASSLVGQGATNEKLFF
TRBJ2-7 TRBV27 TRBD2 few TGTGCCAGCAGTTGGGCTAGCGGGGTTTACTACGAGCAGTACTTC CASSWASGVYYEQYF
TRBJ2-5 TRBV20-1 NA many TGCAGTGCTAGAGAGAGGGCTCAAGAGACCCAGTACTTC CSARERAQETQYF
TRBJ2-7 TRBV15 TRBD1 many TGTGCCACCAGCACCGACAGGGAATACGAGCAGTACTTC CATSTDREYEQYF
TRBJ2-7 TRBV5-5 NA many TGTGCCAGCAGGAACGTTGGCAGCTCCTACGAGCAGTACTTC CASRNVGSSYEQYF
TRBJ2-1 TRBV7-3 TRBD2 NA TGTGCCAGCAGCTCCGAACTAGCGGGAGCCCCCTACAATGAGCGGTTCTTC CASSSELAGAPYNERFF
TRBJ1-2 TRBV27 TRBD1 many TGTGCCAGCAGTTTCGGACAGGGATTTGGCTACACCTTC CASSFGQGFGYTF
TRBJ2-7 TRBV7-6 TRBD2 many TGTGCCAGCAGCCCCGCCAGGACTAGCGGGGGCTACGAGCAGTACTTC CASSPARTSGGYEQYF
TRBJ2-1 TRBV7-9 NA many TGTGCCAGCAGCTTAGACCCCCGAAATGAGCAGTTCTTC CASSLDPRNEQFF
TRBJ1-5 TRBV6-5 TRBD1 many TGTGCCAGCAGACCGGACAGGGAGGTCGATCAGCCCCAGCATTTT CASRPDREVDQPQHF
TRBJ2-7 TRBV27 TRBD2 many TGTGCCAGCAGTTCCGGACTAGCGGGAGCCCCCGGCGAGCAGTACTTC CASSSGLAGAPGEQYF
TRBJ1-1 TRBV29-1 TRBD1 many TGCAGCGTTGAAGGGACAGGGGTGAACACTGAAGCTTTCTTT CSVEGTGVNTEAFF
TRBJ2-7 TRBV6-2/TRBV6-3 NA NA TGTGCCAGCAGCCCCGCTTGGACATCCTTAACCTACGAGCAATACTTC CASSPAWTSLTYEQYF
TRBJ2-5 TRBV11-2 TRBD2 few TGTGCCAGCAGCTACCAAGCGGGAGGTGGAGAGACCCAGTACTTC CASSYQAGGGETQYF
TRBJ2-7 TRBV12-3/TRBV12-4 NA many TGTGCCAGCAGTTGGGGGGTCTACGAGCAGTACTTC CASSWGVYEQYF
TRBJ2-7 TRBV30 TRBD1 NA TGTGCCTGGAGTGCCGACAGGGGTCACGAGCAGTACTTC CAWSADRGHEQYF
TRBJ2-4 TRBV11-2 NA many TGTGCCAGCAGGGGGGACGACAATCAGTACTTC CASRGDDNQYF
TRBJ2-5 TRBV6-2/TRBV6-3 NA many TGTGCCAGCAGTTATATCGGTAGGGGTCTGGAGACCCAGTACTTC CASSYIGRGLETQYF
TRBJ1-2 TRBV6-5 NA NA TGTGCCAGCAGTTGCCCGATAGTCAGCCATCATGGCTACACCTTC CASSCPIVSHHGYTF
TRBJ2-4 TRBV4-1 TRBD1 many TGCGCCAGCAGCCAACCACGACAGGGCGTCCTAGCCAAAAACATTCAGTACTTC CASSQPRQGVLAKNIQYF
TRBJ1-4 TRBV3-1 NA NA TGTGCCAGCAGCCAAGATCGATCGGCAGGGCCTAATGAAAAACTGTTTTTT CASSQDRSAGPNEKLFF
TRBJ2-7 TRBV3-1 NA few TGTGCCAGCAGCAAAACGGGTCCAGGGGCGTGGGAGCAGTACTTC CASSKTGPGAWEQYF
TRBJ2-1 TRBV13 NA NA TGTGCCAGCAGCTTATTCAGGGCCCACAATGAGCAGTTCTTC CASSLFRAHNEQFF
TRBJ2-2 TRBV12-3/TRBV12-4 NA many TGTGCCAGCAGTCGGGCGTCGAACACCGGGGAGCTGTTTTTT CASSRASNTGELFF
TRBJ2-2 TRBV14 NA NA TGTGCCAGCAGCCAAGTACAGGTTCGGCTGGGCGCTGGGGAGCTGTTTTTT CASSQVQVRLGAGELFF
TRBJ2-1 TRBV7-9 TRBD2 many TGTGCCAGCAGCTTATCCAGCGGGAGGAACAATGAGCAGTTCTTC CASSLSSGRNNEQFF
TRBJ2-3 TRBV6-2/TRBV6-3 NA NA TGTGCCAGCAGCACCTTAGGGACGCGGGATACGCAGTATTTT CASSTLGTRDTQYF
TRBJ1-1 TRBV5-8 NA few TGTGCCAGCAGCTTGAGTGGGAGCGCAGAAGCTTTCTTT CASSLSGSAEAFF
TRBJ1-2 TRBV11-2 NA few TGTGCCAGCAGCTTAGGAGGCTTTGGTTACTATGGCTACACCTTC CASSLGGFGYYGYTF
TRBJ2-1 TRBV5-4 NA few TGTGCCAGCAGCCCGAAGGTTATTCAGGGTCTGGGGTACAATGAGCAGTTCTTC CASSPKVIQGLGYNEQFF
TRBJ2-5 TRBV29-1 NA few TGCAGCGTCCCCAAGGGTGGACAGTTCGGTAAAGAGACCCAGTACTTC CSVPKGGQFGKETQYF
TRBJ1-5 TRBV19 NA few TGTGCCAGTAGTATAGATGTCCTCTTGGGCAATCAGCCCCAGCATTTT CASSIDVLLGNQPQHF
TRBJ2-7 TRBV4-3 NA NA TGCGCCAGCAGCCGGATGTATGCTGGGGACTCCTACGAGCAGTACTTC CASSRMYAGDSYEQYF
TRBJ2-3 TRBV28 NA many TGTGCCAGTCAAGGGGTTTCAGATACGCAGTATTTT CASQGVSDTQYF
TRBJ2-1 TRBV9 NA many TGTGCCAGCAGCGTAGGGGCCCGGGCCTACAATGAGCAGTTCTTC CASSVGARAYNEQFF
TRBJ1-5 TRBV5-5 TRBD1 few TGTGCCAGCAGGCATGACAGGGTTCGGCAGCCCCAGCATTTT CASRHDRVRQPQHF
TRBJ2-5 TRBV11-2 TRBD2 many TGTGCCAGCAGCGGACTAGCGGGGACGCACGGAGAGACCCAGTACTTC CASSGLAGTHGETQYF
TRBJ2-3 TRBV30 NA many TGTGCCTGGAGTGCGACAGGTGTGAGCACAGATACGCAGTATTTT CAWSATGVSTDTQYF
TRBJ2-3 TRBV27 TRBD2 few TGTGCCAGCGTACCAACGGGTGTAGCGGGAGTCGCAGATACGCAGTATTTT CASVPTGVAGVADTQYF
TRBJ2-1 TRBV4-1 NA NA TGCGCCAGCAGCCAAAGGCCAGCGGGCGATGGGCAGTTCTTC CASSQRPAGDGQFF